One sample yielded the 27 T cell receptor beta chains listed below, sequenced in a study of blood T cell repertoires in COVID-19. TCRdb's copy holds only in-frame clones and misses some; the assay was immunoSEQ multiplex PCR. Of 80,000 to 100,000 clones in the sample, around nine tenths were seen once. The material sequenced was peripheral blood. Source of these receptors: a man aged 50 to 60 with COVID-19, enrolled during active disease.

The chain uses TRBV30 and TRBJ1-3; TRBD1 aligns across 9 bases. Trimming at V came to 1 base and at J to 0 bases, leaving 10 bases not matched to a gene. Germline assignment: CDR1 GTSNPN and CDR2 SVGIG (reference sequence). The CDR3 sequence is 18 residues long. CDR3 DNA sequence: TGTGCCTGGAGTGCAGGACAGGGGACGTCAATCTCTGGAAACACCATATATTTT. This gives the protein CAWSAGQGTSISGNTIYF.

The chain joins TRBV7-9 to TRBJ1-1; TRBD1 might be the D (5 bases). The V gene lost 5 bases and the J gene lost 6 bases, with 10 bases spanning the gap. CDR1 and CDR2 (germline): SEHNR, FQNEAQ (reference sequence). The CDR3 extends over 12 amino acids. The CDR3: CASSQDRSEAFF. DNA for the CDR3: TGTGCCAGCAGCCAAGACAGATCTGAAGCTTTCTTT.

The chain carries TRBV5-5 and TRBJ2-7; 7 bases are shared with TRBD2. V trimming: 6 bases; J trimming: 3 bases; junction bases outside the gene matches: 9. The CDR3 totals 14 residues. Germline V gene sequence: CDR1 SGHKS, CDR2 YYEKEE (reference sequence). The CDR3 DNA reads TGTGCCAGCAAGTTCCGGGACTATCTCTACGAGCAGTACTTC. Translated: CASKFRDYLYEQYF.

The chain recombines TRBV18 with TRBJ1-2; 9 nucleotides agree with TRBD1. Germline-derived CDR1 and CDR2 are KGHSH and LQKENI. The CDR3 contains 16 residues. The V gene end was trimmed by 6 bases and the J gene end by 2 bases; junction bases not matched to a gene: 10. The CDR3 coding sequence is TGTGCCAGCTCCCCTATAGGGACAGGGATCAACTATGGCTACACCTTC. Its protein product is CASSPIGTGINYGYTF.

The DNA for the CDR3 is TGTGCCAGCAGCTCCTGGACACGACGGGTTACAGATACGCAGTATTTT. Translating it yields CASSSWTRRVTDTQYF. V is TRBV6-2 or TRBV6-3 and J is TRBJ2-3; tentative D call: TRBD1 (5 bases). This CDR3 spans 16 amino acids. Trimming took off 6 bases at V and 3 bases at J, with 19 bases between the two ends. The germline V gene encodes CDR1 MNHEY and CDR2 SVGEGT.

This clone was detected only a few times. This chain joins TRBV19 and TRBJ1-5; D possibly corresponds to TRBD1 (6 bases). Trimming took 5 bases from V and 3 from J, leaving 14 bases between them. CDR3 length: 15 amino acids. Germline assignment: CDR1 LNHDA and CDR2 SQIVND (reference sequence). CDR3 bases: TGTGCCAGTAGTCTGTTTGGGGACAACAATCAGCCCCAGCATTTT. The encoded protein is CASSLFGDNNQPQHF.

V and J are TRBV4-2 and TRBJ2-7, with 10 nucleotides matching TRBD2. The CDR3 runs 16 residues. V shed 3 bases, J shed 4 bases, and the junction held 9 bases outside the gene matches. CDR1 is LGHNA, CDR2 YNFKEQ, per germline. CDR3 coding DNA: TGTGCCAGCAGCCAGCAACGAGCGGGGGGGCTGTACGAGCAGTACTTC. This codes for CASSQQRAGGLYEQYF.

The chain links TRBV28 to TRBJ1-6; D is uncertain. The CDR3 is made up of 14 amino acids. Trimming removed 6 bases at V and 8 bases at J, with 14 bases between. CDR1 is MDHEN and CDR2 is SYDVKM in the germline V gene. CDR3 sequence (DNA): TGTGCCAGCAGGTTCAGTCTTCGGGATTCACCCCTCCACTTT. Translation gives CASRFSLRDSPLHF.

This clone occurred once. The rearrangement uses TRBV3-1 (or the pseudogene TRBV3-2) and TRBJ2-2, with D tentatively TRBD1 (5 bases). The CDR3 has 16 amino acids. Per the germline V gene, CDR1 is LGHDT and CDR2 is YNNKEL (reference sequence). Trimming took off 2 bases at V and 3 bases at J, with 13 bases between the two ends. The CDR3 region is CASSQYRVRDTGELFF. DNA of the CDR3: TGTGCCAGCAGCCAATACCGGGTCAGGGACACCGGGGAGCTGTTTTTT.

The chain has TRBV6-1 and TRBJ2-3; 10 positions agree with TRBD1. V trimming: 3 bases; J trimming: 4 bases; junction bases outside the gene matches: 7. The CDR3 is 16 amino acids. Germline V gene lookup returns CDR1 MNHNS and CDR2 SASEGT. CDR3 loop: CASSDLGTGAPDTQYF. CDR3 coding DNA: TGTGCCAGCAGTGATTTGGGGACAGGGGCTCCAGATACGCAGTATTTT.

This chain uses TRBV19 with TRBJ1-1, with TRBD1 matching 9 bases. CDR1 is LNHDA and CDR2 is SQIVND in the germline V gene (reference sequence). The ends lost 6 bases at V and 4 bases at J; junction bases unmatched: 3. There are 13 residues in the CDR3. This CDR3 reads CASRGQGATEAFF. CDR3 DNA sequence: TGTGCCAGTAGGGGACAGGGAGCCACTGAAGCTTTCTTT. The complete variable domain, with remaining parts taken from reference TRBV19 and TRBJ1-1, reads DGGITQSPKYLFRKEGQNVTLSCEQNLNHDAMYWYRQDPGQGLRLIYYSQIVNDFQKGDIAEGYSVSREKKESFPLTVTSAQKNPTAFYLCASRGQGATEAFFGQGTRLTVV.

This chain links TRBV5-1 with TRBJ2-2; 8 bases line up with TRBD1. Germline CDR1 is SGHRS and CDR2 is YFSETQ. Trimming cost V 0 bases and J 6 bases; bases outside gene matches: 4. This CDR3 comprises 15 residues. The DNA of the CDR3 is TGCGCCAGCAGCTTGGGGCAGGGGGCACCCGGGGAGCTGTTTTTT. This translates into CASSLGQGAPGELFF.

J is TRBJ2-3 and V is TRBV30; 13 nucleotides align to TRBD2. From germline, CDR1 is GTSNPN and CDR2 SVGIG (reference sequence). This CDR3 comprises 16 residues. The V segment lost 1 base and the J segment 5 bases; nucleotides outside the gene matches: 6. CDR3: CAWSAPLAGGGDTQYF. The DNA of the CDR3 is TGTGCCTGGAGTGCCCCACTAGCGGGGGGGGGAGATACGCAGTATTTT.

The V call is TRBV9, the J call TRBJ2-2, with D perhaps assigned TRBD1 or TRBD2 (5 bases each). Germline V gives CDR1 SGDLS, CDR2 YYNGEE. V lost 4 bases and J 4 bases, leaving 17 bases between the germline ends. The CDR3 covers 16 residues. Here the CDR3 reads CASSIDYRLGTGELFF. The CDR3 DNA is TGTGCCAGCAGCATAGACTACAGGCTGGGCACCGGGGAGCTGTTTTTT. The full variable domain, completed using reference TRBV9 and TRBJ2-2, is DSGVTQTPKHLITATGQRVTLRCSPRSGDLSVYWYQQSLDQGLQFLIQYYNGEERAKGNILERFSAQQFPDLHSELNLSSLELGDSALYFCASSIDYRLGTGELFFGEGSRLTVL.

This clone was seen a single time. This chain uses TRBV5-1 with TRBJ2-5, with a tentative D call TRBD2 (5 bases). The CDR3 runs to 10 residues. Looked up from germline, CDR1 is SGHRS and CDR2 is YFSETQ. V was pared by 7 bases and J by 4 bases, with 5 bases between. The CDR3 DNA is TGCGCCAGCGCGGGAGAGACCCAGTACTTC. Translating it yields CASAGETQYF.

This clone has just one count. The chain employs TRBV7-6 and TRBJ1-6; 10 bases align to TRBD1. The CDR3 has 15 amino acids. V trimming: 5 bases; J trimming: 9 bases; junction bases outside the gene matches: 7. Germline V lookup: CDR1 SGHVS, CDR2 FNYEAQ. CDR3 in amino acids: CASSAEGQGFSPLHF. DNA of the CDR3: TGTGCCAGCAGCGCGGAGGGACAGGGGTTTTCACCCCTCCACTTT.

The chain employs TRBV6-2 or TRBV6-3 and TRBJ1-2, with TRBD1 matching 7 bases. The CDR3 covers 16 residues. Germline V lookup: CDR1 MNHEY, CDR2 SVGEGT. The V segment lost 5 bases and the J segment 4 bases; nucleotides outside the gene matches: 13. CDR3 loop: CASSPRFETGAYGYTF. In DNA, the CDR3 is TGTGCCAGCAGTCCCCGCTTCGAAACAGGGGCCTATGGCTACACCTTC.

The rearrangement joins TRBV5-1 to TRBJ2-1; TRBD2 matches 7 bases. Germline V gene data show CDR1 as SGHRS and CDR2 as YFSETQ. The junction had 7 bases not matched to a gene; V was cut back by 3 bases and J by 4 bases. CDR3 length equals 15 residues. Here the CDR3 reads CASSSQAGLYNEQFF. CDR3 sequence (DNA): TGCGCCAGCAGCTCCCAAGCGGGACTTTACAATGAGCAGTTCTTC. The full variable domain, rest sourced from reference TRBV5-1 and TRBJ2-1, is KAGVTQTPRYLIKTRGQQVTLSCSPISGHRSVSWYQQTPGQGLQFLFEYFSETQRNKGNFPGRFSGRQFSNSRSEMNVSTLELGDSALYLCASSSQAGLYNEQFFGPGTRLTVL.

CDR3 residues: CASSLIGATDTQYF. The CDR3 coding sequence is TGCGCCAGCAGCCTCATAGGGGCCACAGATACGCAGTATTTT. The chain carries TRBV4-1 and TRBJ2-3, with D possibly being TRBD1 (5 bases). CDR3 length equals 14 residues. Germline CDR1 and CDR2: MGHRA and YSYEKL. Trimming left V 4 bases short and J 2 bases short, with 10 bases between.

The chain employs TRBV6-6 and TRBJ2-7, with 9 bases fitting TRBD2. The germline V gene encodes CDR1 MNHNY and CDR2 SVGAGI (reference sequence). V was pared by 7 bases and J by 3 bases, with 4 bases of the junction left unmatched. The CDR3 spans 13 residues. This CDR3 reads CASTPAGGYEQYF. CDR3 nucleotide sequence: TGTGCCAGCACCCCAGCGGGGGGCTACGAGCAGTACTTC.

The gene calls are TRBV27 and TRBJ1-1; D gene ambiguous. V was pared by 0 bases and J by 11 bases, with 13 bases between. The CDR3 sequence is 13 residues long. CDR1 is MNHEY, CDR2 SMNVEV, per germline (reference sequence). The CDR3 sequence is CASSLSQEVGAFF. CDR3 sequence (DNA): TGTGCCAGCAGTTTATCTCAGGAGGTCGGGGCTTTCTTT.

CDR3 amino acids: CASADSRSNTEAFF. The CDR3 DNA is TGCGCCAGCGCCGACTCCCGGTCTAACACTGAAGCTTTCTTT. This chain uses TRBV5-1 with TRBJ1-1; D ambiguous. The CDR3 loop spans 14 amino acids. The V gene's germline CDR1 is SGHRS and CDR2 YFSETQ. Trimming removed 7 bases from V and 2 bases from J, with 15 bases in between.

The genes are TRBV5-4 and TRBJ1-3, with D tentatively TRBD1 (5 bases). V was cut by 2 bases and J by 2 bases, with 11 bases left in between. Germline V lookup: CDR1 SGHNT, CDR2 YYREEE (reference sequence). The CDR3 is made up of 15 amino acids. CDR3 sequence reads: CASSLSGVPGNTIYF. The DNA of the CDR3 is TGTGCCAGCAGCTTATCGGGGGTCCCTGGAAACACCATATATTTT.

This rearrangement joins TRBV7-2 to TRBJ2-1; maybe TRBD2 (7 bases). This CDR3 contains 15 residues. Germline V gives CDR1 SGHTA, CDR2 FQGNSA. V gave up 3 bases and J gave up 6 bases, with 15 bases separating them. CDR3 nucleotide sequence: TGTGCCAGCAGCTTCGGTGGGGGGGCCATCAATGAGCAGTTCTTC. It translates to CASSFGGGAINEQFF.

V is TRBV5-4 and J is TRBJ2-7; 9 bases align to TRBD2. Germline V gene sequence: CDR1 SGHNT, CDR2 YYREEE (reference sequence). The CDR3 has 14 amino acids. The trim removed 1 base at V and 3 bases at J, leaving 2 bases unmatched. DNA of the CDR3: TGTGCCAGCAGCTTGTCTAGCGGGGTCTACGAGCAGTACTTC. This encodes CASSLSSGVYEQYF.

The V call is TRBV6-5, the J call TRBJ1-6; a possible D gene is TRBD1 (5 bases). V dropped 0 bases and J dropped 10 bases, with 13 bases sitting between them. The V gene's germline CDR1 is MNHEY and CDR2 SVGAGI. The CDR3 contains 15 residues. CDR3 protein: CASSYSSSGDSPLHF. DNA for the CDR3: TGTGCCAGCAGTTACTCGAGTTCGGGGGACTCACCCCTCCACTTT.

This clone has only a few counts. The chain uses TRBV6-5 and TRBJ1-4; D unresolved. V lost 6 bases and J lost 8, with 10 bases in between. The CDR3 is 12 amino acids. CDR1 is MNHEY and CDR2 is SVGAGI in the germline V gene. The DNA of the CDR3 is TGTGCCAGCAGGATTCGAGAGGAAAAACTGTTTTTT. It encodes CASRIREEKLFF.